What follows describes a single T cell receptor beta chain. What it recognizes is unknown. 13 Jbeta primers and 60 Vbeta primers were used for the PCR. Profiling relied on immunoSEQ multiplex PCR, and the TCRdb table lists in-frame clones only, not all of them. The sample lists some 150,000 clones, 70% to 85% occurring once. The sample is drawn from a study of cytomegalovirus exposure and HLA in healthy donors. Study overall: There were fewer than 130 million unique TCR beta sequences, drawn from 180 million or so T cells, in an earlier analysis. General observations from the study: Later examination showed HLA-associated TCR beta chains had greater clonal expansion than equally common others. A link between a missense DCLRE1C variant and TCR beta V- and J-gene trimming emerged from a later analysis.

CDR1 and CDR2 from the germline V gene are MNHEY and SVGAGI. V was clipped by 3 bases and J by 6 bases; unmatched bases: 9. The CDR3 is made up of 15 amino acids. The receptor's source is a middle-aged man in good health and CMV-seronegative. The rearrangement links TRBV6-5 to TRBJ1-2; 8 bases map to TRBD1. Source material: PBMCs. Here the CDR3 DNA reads TGTGCCAGCAGTTATTCAGGACAGGGTTTAGATGGCTACACCTTC. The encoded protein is CASSYSGQGLDGYTF.